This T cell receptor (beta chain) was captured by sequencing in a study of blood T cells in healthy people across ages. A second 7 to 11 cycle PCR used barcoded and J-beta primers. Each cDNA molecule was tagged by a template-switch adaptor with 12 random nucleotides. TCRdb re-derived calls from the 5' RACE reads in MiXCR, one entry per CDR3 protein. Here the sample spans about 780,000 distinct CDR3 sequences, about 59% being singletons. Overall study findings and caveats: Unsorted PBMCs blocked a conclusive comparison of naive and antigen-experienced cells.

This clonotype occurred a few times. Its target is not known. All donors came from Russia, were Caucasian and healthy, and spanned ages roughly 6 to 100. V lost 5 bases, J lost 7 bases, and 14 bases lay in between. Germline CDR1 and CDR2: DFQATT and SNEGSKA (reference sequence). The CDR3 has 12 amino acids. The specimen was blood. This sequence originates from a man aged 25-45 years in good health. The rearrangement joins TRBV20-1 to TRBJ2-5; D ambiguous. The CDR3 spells CSAPSIGVTQYF. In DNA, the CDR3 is TGCAGTGCTCCCAGTATAGGTGTGACCCAGTACTTC.